One and the same sample provided the 16 T cell receptor beta chains below, sequenced in a study of T cell responses to AZD1222 COVID-19 vaccine. This table comes from immunoSEQ multiplex PCR, and its TCRdb copy is limited to in-frame clones, with some not included. The sample holds about 140,000 clones, 92% seen once. Specimen: peripheral blood, collected on day 0 of AZD1222 vaccination. Receptors were obtained from an adult in good health.

The count of this clone is one. The chain combines TRBV7-8 with TRBJ2-2; no definite D call. This CDR3 is built from 14 residues. Germline CDR1 and CDR2: SGHVS and FQNEAQ. The V and J ends lost 4 bases and 4 bases respectively, with 10 bases between them. CDR3 loop: CASSSEQRTGELFF. DNA for the CDR3: TGTGCCAGCAGCTCAGAGCAGCGCACCGGGGAGCTGTTTTTT.

The chain couples TRBV7-8 to TRBJ2-2, with D maybe TRBD1 (5 bases). The germline CDR1 and CDR2 sequences are SGHVS and FQNEAQ. V lost 5 bases, J lost 5 bases, and 18 bases lay in between. This CDR3 is 16 amino acids long. The DNA of the CDR3 is TGTGCCAGCAGCCATACAATGGGGCTGGGGACCGGGGAGCTGTTTTTT. Protein product: CASSHTMGLGTGELFF.

The gene calls are TRBV4-2 and TRBJ2-3; TRBD2 matches 9 bases. CDR1 is LGHNA and CDR2 is YNFKEQ in the germline V gene. The CDR3 covers 20 residues. Losses at the gene ends were 3 bases for V and 5 bases for J; bases not matched to a gene: 21. The CDR3 loop is CASSQASAGGPALAIDTQYF. The CDR3 nucleotides are TGTGCCAGCAGCCAGGCCAGTGCGGGAGGGCCGGCCTTGGCTATAGATACGCAGTATTTT.

The rearrangement uses TRBV3-1 (or the pseudogene TRBV3-2) and TRBJ1-3; D ambiguous. V shed 4 bases and J shed 0 bases, with 7 bases lying between them. CDR1 is LGHDT, CDR2 YNNKEL, per germline (reference sequence). The CDR3 is 14 residues long. CDR3 loop: CASSPTYSGNTIYF. The CDR3 nucleotides are TGTGCCAGCAGCCCCACCTACTCTGGAAACACCATATATTTT.

The J gene is TRBJ1-2, the V gene TRBV2, with D tentatively TRBD1 (6 bases). This CDR3 contains 15 residues. Germline CDR1 SNHLY, CDR2 FYNNEI. V lost 5 bases to trimming and J lost 3 bases, with 16 bases between them. The CDR3, as DNA: TGTGCCAGCAGTACAGCAGGGGCGCGAGACTATGGCTACACCTTC. Protein: CASSTAGARDYGYTF.

The chain links TRBV7-2 to TRBJ1-3, with D possibly matching TRBD1 (6 bases). In germline, CDR1 is SGHTA, CDR2 FQGNSA. V lost 5 bases and J lost 3, with 17 bases in between. There are 16 residues in the CDR3. Here the CDR3 reads CASSLPSGVGGNTIYF. In nucleotides, the CDR3 is TGTGCCAGCAGCCTACCGTCAGGGGTTGGTGGAAACACCATATATTTT.

Only one count was recorded for this clone. The genes are TRBV28 and TRBJ2-7; no clear D. The V gene's germline CDR1 is MDHEN and CDR2 SYDVKM. The CDR3 sequence is 13 residues long. The V end was cut by 2 bases, the J end by 1 base, with 6 bases between. The CDR3 spells CASSLTASYEQYF. DNA for the CDR3: TGTGCCAGCAGTTTAACGGCATCCTACGAGCAGTACTTC.

V usage is TRBV6-2 or TRBV6-3 and J usage is TRBJ2-3; the D is unclear. CDR1 is MNHEY and CDR2 is SVGEGT in the germline V gene. CDR3 length equals 13 residues. Trimming cost V 2 bases and J 5 bases, with 8 bases left between them. The CDR3 nucleotides are TGTGCCAGCAGTTACCTGGAGAGAGATACGCAGTATTTT. Amino acids: CASSYLERDTQYF.

J is TRBJ2-7 and V is TRBV28, with 7 bases matching TRBD2. Losses at the gene ends were 4 bases for V and 2 bases for J; bases not matched to a gene: 8. Germline-derived CDR1 and CDR2 are MDHEN and SYDVKM. The CDR3 sequence is 15 residues long. CDR3 sequence (DNA): TGTGCCAGCAGTTCGGCGGCTAGCGGAACCTACGAGCAGTACTTC. Protein sequence: CASSSAASGTYEQYF.

The chain carries TRBV3-1 (or the pseudogene TRBV3-2) and TRBJ2-1; 8 bases line up with TRBD2. The V gene's germline CDR1 is LGHDT and CDR2 YNNKEL (reference sequence). V lost 0 bases to trimming and J lost 4 bases; unmatched junction nucleotides: 8. There are 17 residues in the CDR3. The CDR3 sequence is CASSQDLAAGEYNEQFF. CDR3 DNA sequence: TGTGCCAGCAGCCAAGATCTTGCAGCGGGAGAGTACAATGAGCAGTTCTTC.

The CDR3 region has the DNA TGTGCCAGCAGTTTAGTTAGCGGGAGGGCCTATCCCCTCCAAGAGACCCAGTACTTC. Translation: CASSLVSGRAYPLQETQYF. V is TRBV27 and J is TRBJ2-5; TRBD2 aligns across 11 bases. The CDR3 runs to 19 residues. V shed 2 bases and J 1 base; nucleotides not matched to a gene: 12. Germline V gives CDR1 MNHEY, CDR2 SMNVEV (reference sequence).

In this sample, this clone turned up once. This chain uses TRBV2 with TRBJ1-4; no firm D call. Trimming pared 9 bases from V and 8 bases from J, leaving 22 bases between. Per germline, CDR1 SNHLY and CDR2 FYNNEI. The CDR3 consists of 15 residues. The CDR3 coding sequence is TGTGCCAGTCACTTAGACCGATGGGCATACGAAAAACTGTTTTTT. Residues: CASHLDRWAYEKLFF.

The chain has TRBV5-1 and TRBJ1-1; 7 nucleotides match TRBD1. CDR1 and CDR2 from the germline V gene are SGHRS and YFSETQ. This CDR3 region has 15 residues. V gave up 2 bases and J gave up 3 bases; unmatched junction bases: 7. Here the CDR3 reads CASSLAGTAHTEAFF. The CDR3 nucleotides read TGCGCCAGCAGCTTAGCAGGGACAGCCCACACTGAAGCTTTCTTT.

J is TRBJ1-6 and V is TRBV19, with no clear D. Germline values: CDR1 LNHDA, CDR2 SQIVND (reference sequence). The CDR3 spans 14 residues. Between the trimmed V and J ends, which lost 8 bases and 11 bases, there was a span of 19 bases. CDR3 in DNA: TGTGCCAGTGGAGAACACAGCCCAAAGGCACCCCTCCACTTT. This translates into CASGEHSPKAPLHF.

The chain couples TRBV5-1 to TRBJ2-1; perhaps TRBD1 as D (5 bases). The CDR3 totals 13 residues. V was clipped by 1 base and J by 7 bases, with 9 bases between them. Germline values: CDR1 SGHRS, CDR2 YFSETQ. The CDR3 coding sequence is TGCGCCAGCAGCTTGCAGGGTTGGAATGAGCAGTTCTTC. Residues: CASSLQGWNEQFF.

The J gene is TRBJ1-3, the V gene TRBV20-1, with D unclear. Trimming stripped 5 bases from V and 4 bases from J, with 6 bases between. The CDR3 sequence is 11 residues long. Germline-derived CDR1 and CDR2 are DFQATT and SNEGSKA (reference sequence). CDR3: CSAGRGNTIYF. CDR3 sequence (DNA): TGCAGTGCTGGAAGAGGAAACACCATATATTTT.